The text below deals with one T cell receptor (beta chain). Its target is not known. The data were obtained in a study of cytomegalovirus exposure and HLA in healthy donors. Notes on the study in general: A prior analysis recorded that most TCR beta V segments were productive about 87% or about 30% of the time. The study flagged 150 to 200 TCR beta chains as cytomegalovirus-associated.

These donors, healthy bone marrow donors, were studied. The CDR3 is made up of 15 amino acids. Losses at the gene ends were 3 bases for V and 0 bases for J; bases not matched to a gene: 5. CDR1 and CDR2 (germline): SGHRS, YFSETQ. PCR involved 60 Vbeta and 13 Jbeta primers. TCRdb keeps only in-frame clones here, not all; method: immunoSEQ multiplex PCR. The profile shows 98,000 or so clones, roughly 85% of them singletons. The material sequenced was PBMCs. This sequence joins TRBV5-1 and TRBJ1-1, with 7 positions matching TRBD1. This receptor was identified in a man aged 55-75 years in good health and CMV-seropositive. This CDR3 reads CASSSGQSLNTEAFF. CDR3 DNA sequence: TGCGCCAGCAGCTCGGGACAGTCGTTGAACACTGAAGCTTTCTTT.